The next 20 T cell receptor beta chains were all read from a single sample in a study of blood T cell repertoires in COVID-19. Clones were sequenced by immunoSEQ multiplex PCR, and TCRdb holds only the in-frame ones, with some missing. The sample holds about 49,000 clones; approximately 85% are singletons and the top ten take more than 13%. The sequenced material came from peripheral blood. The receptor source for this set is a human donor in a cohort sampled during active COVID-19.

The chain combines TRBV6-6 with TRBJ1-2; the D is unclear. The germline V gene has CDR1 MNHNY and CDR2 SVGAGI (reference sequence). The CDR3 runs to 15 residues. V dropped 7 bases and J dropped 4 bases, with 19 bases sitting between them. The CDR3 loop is CASTPEAPGGYGYTF. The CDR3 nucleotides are TGTGCCAGCACCCCCGAGGCTCCCGGCGGCTATGGCTACACCTTC.

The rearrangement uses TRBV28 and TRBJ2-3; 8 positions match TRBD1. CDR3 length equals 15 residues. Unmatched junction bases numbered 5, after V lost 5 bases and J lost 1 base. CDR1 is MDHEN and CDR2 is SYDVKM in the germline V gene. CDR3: CASSQGQGGTDTQYF. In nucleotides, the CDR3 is TGTGCCAGCAGTCAAGGACAGGGCGGCACAGATACGCAGTATTTT.

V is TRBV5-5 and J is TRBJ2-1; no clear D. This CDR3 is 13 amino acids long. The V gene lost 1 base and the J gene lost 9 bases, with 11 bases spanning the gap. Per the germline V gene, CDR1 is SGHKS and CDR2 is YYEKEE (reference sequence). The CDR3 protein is CASSLNSLTEQFF. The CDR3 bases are TGTGCCAGCAGCTTGAACTCCCTAACTGAGCAGTTCTTC. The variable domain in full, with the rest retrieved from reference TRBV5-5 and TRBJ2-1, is DAGVTQSPTHLIKTRGQQVTLRCSPISGHKSVSWYQQVLGQGPQFIFQYYEKEERGRGNFPDRFSARQFPNYSSELNVNALLLGDSALYLCASSLNSLTEQFFGPGTRLTVL.

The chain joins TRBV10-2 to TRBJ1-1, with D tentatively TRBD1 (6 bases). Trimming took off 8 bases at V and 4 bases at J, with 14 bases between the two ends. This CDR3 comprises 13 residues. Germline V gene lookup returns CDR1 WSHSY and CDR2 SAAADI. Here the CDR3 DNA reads TGCGCCAGCGGGGGAACAGGGCCCACTGAAGCTTTCTTT. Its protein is CASGGTGPTEAFF.

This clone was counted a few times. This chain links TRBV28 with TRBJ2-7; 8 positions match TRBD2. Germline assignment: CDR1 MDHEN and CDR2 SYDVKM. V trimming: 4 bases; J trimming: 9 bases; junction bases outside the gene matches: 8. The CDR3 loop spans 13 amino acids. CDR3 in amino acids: CASSSPVGRAQYF. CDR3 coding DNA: TGTGCCAGCAGTTCCCCCGTCGGGAGGGCGCAGTACTTC.

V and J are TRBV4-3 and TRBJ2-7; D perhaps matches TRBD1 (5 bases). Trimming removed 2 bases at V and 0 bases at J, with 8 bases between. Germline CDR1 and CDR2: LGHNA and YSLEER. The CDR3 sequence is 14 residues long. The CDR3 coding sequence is TGCGCCAGCAGCCAACAGGGAAGCTCCTACGAGCAGTACTTC. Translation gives CASSQQGSSYEQYF.

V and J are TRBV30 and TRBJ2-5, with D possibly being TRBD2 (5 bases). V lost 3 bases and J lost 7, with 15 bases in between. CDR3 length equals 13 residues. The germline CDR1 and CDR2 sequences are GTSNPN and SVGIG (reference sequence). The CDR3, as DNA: TGTGCCTGGAGGGGGAACTTCGGAGGGACCCAGTACTTC. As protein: CAWRGNFGGTQYF.

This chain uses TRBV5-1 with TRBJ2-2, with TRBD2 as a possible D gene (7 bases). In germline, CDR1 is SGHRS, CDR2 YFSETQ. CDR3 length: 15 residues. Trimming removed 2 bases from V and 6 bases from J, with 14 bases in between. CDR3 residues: CASSFRGAMAGELFF. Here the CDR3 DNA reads TGCGCCAGCAGCTTTCGGGGGGCGATGGCCGGGGAGCTGTTTTTT.

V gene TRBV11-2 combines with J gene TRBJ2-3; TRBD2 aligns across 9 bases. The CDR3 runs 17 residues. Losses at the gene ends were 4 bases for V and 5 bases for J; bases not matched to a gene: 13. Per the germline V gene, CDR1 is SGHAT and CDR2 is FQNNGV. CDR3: CASSSPLQGLAGDTQYF. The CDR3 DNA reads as TGTGCCAGCAGCTCTCCTTTACAGGGACTAGCAGGAGATACGCAGTATTTT.

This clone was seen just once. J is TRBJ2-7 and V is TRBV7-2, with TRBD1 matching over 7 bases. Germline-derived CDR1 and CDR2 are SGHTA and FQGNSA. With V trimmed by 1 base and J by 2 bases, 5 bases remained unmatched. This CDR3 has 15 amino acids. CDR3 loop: CASSLERGLTYEQYF. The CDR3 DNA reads TGTGCCAGCAGCTTAGAAAGGGGGCTGACCTACGAGCAGTACTTC.

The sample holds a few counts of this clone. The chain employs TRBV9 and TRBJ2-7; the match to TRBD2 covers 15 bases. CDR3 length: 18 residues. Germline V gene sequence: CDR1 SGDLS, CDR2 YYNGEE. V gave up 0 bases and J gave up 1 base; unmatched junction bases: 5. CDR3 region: CASSVGGLAGGLSYEQYF. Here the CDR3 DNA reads TGTGCCAGCAGCGTAGGCGGACTAGCGGGAGGGCTTTCCTACGAGCAGTACTTC.

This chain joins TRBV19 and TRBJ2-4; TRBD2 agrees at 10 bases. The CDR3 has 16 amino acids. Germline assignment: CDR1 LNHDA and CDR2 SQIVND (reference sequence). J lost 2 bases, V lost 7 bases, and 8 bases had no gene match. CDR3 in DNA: TGTGCCAGTAACCCGGGACTAGCGTGGCCCAAAAACATTCAGTACTTC. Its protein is CASNPGLAWPKNIQYF.

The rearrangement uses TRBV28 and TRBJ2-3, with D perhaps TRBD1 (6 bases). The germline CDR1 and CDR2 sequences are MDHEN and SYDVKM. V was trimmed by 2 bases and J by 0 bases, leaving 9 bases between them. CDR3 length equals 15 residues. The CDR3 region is CASSLRGGSTDTQYF. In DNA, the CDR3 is TGTGCCAGCAGTTTACGAGGGGGAAGCACAGATACGCAGTATTTT.

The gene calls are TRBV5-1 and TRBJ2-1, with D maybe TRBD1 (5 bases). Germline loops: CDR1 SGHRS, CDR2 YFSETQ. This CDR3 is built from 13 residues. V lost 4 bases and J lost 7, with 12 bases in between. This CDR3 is CASSIQGPNEQFF. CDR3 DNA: TGCGCCAGCAGCATTCAGGGCCCGAATGAGCAGTTCTTC.

This CDR3 is CASSYHTFSGSADEQYF. The CDR3, as DNA: TGTGCCAGCAGTTACCATACATTTAGCGGGTCGGCTGACGAGCAGTACTTC. The chain employs TRBV28 and TRBJ2-7, with 7 bases matching TRBD2. Germline V gene lookup returns CDR1 MDHEN and CDR2 SYDVKM. The junction had 17 bases not matched to a gene; V was cut back by 4 bases and J by 5 bases. This CDR3 has 17 amino acids.

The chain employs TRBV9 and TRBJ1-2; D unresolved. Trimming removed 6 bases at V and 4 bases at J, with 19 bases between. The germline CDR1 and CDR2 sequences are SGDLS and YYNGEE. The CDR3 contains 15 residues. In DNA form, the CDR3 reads TGTGCCAGCAATAAGGCATACGAGGGATTCTATGGCTACACCTTC. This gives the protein CASNKAYEGFYGYTF.

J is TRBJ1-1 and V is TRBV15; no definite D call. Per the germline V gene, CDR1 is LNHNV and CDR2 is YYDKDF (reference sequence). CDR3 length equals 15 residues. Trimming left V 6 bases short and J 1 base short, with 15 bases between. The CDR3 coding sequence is TGTGCCACCAGTATAGGTAGCGCGGAGAACACTGAAGCTTTCTTT. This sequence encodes CATSIGSAENTEAFF. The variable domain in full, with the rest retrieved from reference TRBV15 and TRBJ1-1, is DAMVIQNPRYQVTQFGKPVTLSCSQTLNHNVMYWYQQKSSQAPKLLFHYYDKDFNNEADTPDNFQSRRPNTSFCFLDIRSPGLGDTAMYLCATSIGSAENTEAFFGQGTRLTVV.

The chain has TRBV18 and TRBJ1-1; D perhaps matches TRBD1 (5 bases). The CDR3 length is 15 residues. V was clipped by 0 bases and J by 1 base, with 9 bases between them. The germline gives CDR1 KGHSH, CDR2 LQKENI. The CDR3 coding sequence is TGTGCCAGCTCACCACCCAAGGGGAAGAACACTGAAGCTTTCTTT. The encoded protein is CASSPPKGKNTEAFF.

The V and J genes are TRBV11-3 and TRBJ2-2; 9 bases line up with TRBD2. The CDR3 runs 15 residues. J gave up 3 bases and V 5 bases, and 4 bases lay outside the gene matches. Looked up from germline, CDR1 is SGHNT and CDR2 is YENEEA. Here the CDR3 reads CASSVSGGDTGELFF. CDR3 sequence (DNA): TGTGCCAGCAGCGTTAGCGGGGGCGACACCGGGGAGCTGTTTTTT.

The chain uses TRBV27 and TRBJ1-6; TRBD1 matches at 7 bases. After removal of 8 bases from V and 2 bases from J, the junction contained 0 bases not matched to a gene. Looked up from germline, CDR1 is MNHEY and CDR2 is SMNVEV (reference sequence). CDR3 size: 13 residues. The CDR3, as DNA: TGTGCCAGCGGGACAGCCTATAATTCACCCCTCCACTTT. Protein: CASGTAYNSPLHF.